This T cell receptor (beta chain) came from a study of CD8+ T cells in alopecia areata. Sequencing templates came from extracted RNA that was reverse transcribed into cDNA. Sequenced by immunoSEQ multiplex PCR; TCRdb stores in-frame clones only, minus some. The table shows approximately 82,000 clones, with just over 50% occurring only once. V gave up 4 bases and J gave up 0 bases, with 6 bases separating them. There are 12 residues in the CDR3. The V gene's germline CDR1 is SQVTM and CDR2 ANQGSEA. Punch biopsies of lesional scalp, plus peripheral blood, were taken from alopecia areata patients. This clone was seen more than once but under ten times. Its antigen is unidentified. The sample carries other DNA sequences with the same CDR3. Notes on the study in general: Against the mouse data, patients shared TCRs less clearly, possibly for HLA reasons. Higher clonality than in normal scalp was seen in lesional scalp, especially alopecia totalis/universalis.

The receptor's source is a human donor with alopecia areata. The sample consisted of NKG2D-high CD8+ T cells sorted from blood. This chain links TRBV29-1 with TRBJ1-1; D may be TRBD1 (6 bases). The CDR3 loop is CSVAGVNTEAFF. The CDR3, as DNA: TGCAGCGTTGCAGGGGTGAACACTGAAGCTTTCTTT. The complete variable domain, with remaining parts taken from reference TRBV29-1 and TRBJ1-1, reads SAVISQKPSRDICQRGTSLTIQCQVDSQVTMMFWYRQQPGQSLTLIATANQGSEATYESGFVIDKFPISRPNLTFSTLTVSNMSPEDSSIYLCSVAGVNTEAFFGQGTRLTVV.